This record looks at one T cell receptor beta chain sequence and its context. Antigen unknown. The PCR was carried out with 60 Vbeta primers and 13 Jbeta primers. Repertoires were generated with immunoSEQ multiplex PCR, while TCRdb's copy carries only in-frame clones and drops some. The table shows about 92,000 clones, with roughly 80% occurring only once. This record belongs to a study of cytomegalovirus exposure and HLA in healthy donors. Broader study findings: The study listed 150 to 200 cytomegalovirus-associated TCR beta chains.

This CDR3 contains 11 residues. Germline CDR1 and CDR2: DFQATT and SNEGSKA (reference sequence). Trimming stripped 3 bases from V and 7 bases from J, with 9 bases between. The specimen was PBMCs. The source of this sequence is a girl aged 2-10 years in good health and CMV-seropositive. V usage is TRBV20-1 and J usage is TRBJ1-2, with TRBD1 as a possible D gene (5 bases). CDR3: CSARGGAGYTF. As DNA, the CDR3 is TGCAGTGCTAGGGGGGGAGCTGGCTACACCTTC.